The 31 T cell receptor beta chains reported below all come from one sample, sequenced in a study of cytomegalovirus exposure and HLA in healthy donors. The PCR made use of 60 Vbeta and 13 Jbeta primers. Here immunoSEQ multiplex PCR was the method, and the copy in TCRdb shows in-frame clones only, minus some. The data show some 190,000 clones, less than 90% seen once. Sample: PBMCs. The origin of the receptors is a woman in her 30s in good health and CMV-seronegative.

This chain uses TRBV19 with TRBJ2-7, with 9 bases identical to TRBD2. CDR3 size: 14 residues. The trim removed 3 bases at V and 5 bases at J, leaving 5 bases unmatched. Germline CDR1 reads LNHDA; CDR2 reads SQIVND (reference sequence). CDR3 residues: CASSMAGGRNEQYF. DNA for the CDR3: TGTGCCAGTAGTATGGCGGGAGGGCGGAACGAGCAGTACTTC.

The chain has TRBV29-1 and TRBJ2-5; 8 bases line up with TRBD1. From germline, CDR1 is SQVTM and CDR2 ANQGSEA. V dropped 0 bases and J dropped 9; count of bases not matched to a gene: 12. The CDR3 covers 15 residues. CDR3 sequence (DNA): TGCAGCGTTGAAGAAGTCCGGACAGGGCCGGTGGCCCAGTACTTC. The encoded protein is CSVEEVRTGPVAQYF.

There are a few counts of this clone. DNA for the CDR3: TGTGCCAGCAGTCCCTCCCCGGGACAGGGAAGCTATGGCTACACCTTC. Its protein is CASSPSPGQGSYGYTF. This chain uses TRBV28 with TRBJ1-2, with 9 bases that match TRBD1. Germline lookup yields CDR1 MDHEN and CDR2 SYDVKM. The length of the CDR3 is 16 residues. Trimming took 5 bases from V and 4 from J; bases not matched to a gene: 11.

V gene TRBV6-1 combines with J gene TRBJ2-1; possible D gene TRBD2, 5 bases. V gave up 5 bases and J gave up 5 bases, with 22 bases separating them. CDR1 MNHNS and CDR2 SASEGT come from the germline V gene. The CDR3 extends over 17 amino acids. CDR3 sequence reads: CASSKGVTDLANNEQFF. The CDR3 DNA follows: TGTGCCAGCAGTAAAGGTGTGACTGACCTAGCAAACAATGAGCAGTTCTTC.

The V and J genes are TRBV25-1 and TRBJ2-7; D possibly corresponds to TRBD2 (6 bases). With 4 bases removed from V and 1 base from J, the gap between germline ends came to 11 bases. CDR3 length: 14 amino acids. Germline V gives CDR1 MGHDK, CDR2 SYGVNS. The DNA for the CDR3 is TGTGCCAGCAGTGGGAGGGCCGAATCCTACGAGCAGTACTTC. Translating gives CASSGRAESYEQYF.

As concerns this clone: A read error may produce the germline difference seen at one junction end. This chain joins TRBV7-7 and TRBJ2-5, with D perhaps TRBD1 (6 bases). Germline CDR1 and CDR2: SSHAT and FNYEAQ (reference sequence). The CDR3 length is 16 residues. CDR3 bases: TGTGCTAGCAGCCGTCACCCAGGGGCCGACCAAGAGACCCAGTACTTC. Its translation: CASSRHPGADQETQYF.

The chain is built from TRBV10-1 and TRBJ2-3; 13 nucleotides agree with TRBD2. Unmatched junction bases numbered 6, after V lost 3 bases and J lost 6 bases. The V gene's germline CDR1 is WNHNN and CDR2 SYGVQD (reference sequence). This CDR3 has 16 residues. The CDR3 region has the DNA TGCGCCAGCAGTGATACTAGCGGGGGGGCCGAGGATACGCAGTATTTT. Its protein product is CASSDTSGGAEDTQYF.

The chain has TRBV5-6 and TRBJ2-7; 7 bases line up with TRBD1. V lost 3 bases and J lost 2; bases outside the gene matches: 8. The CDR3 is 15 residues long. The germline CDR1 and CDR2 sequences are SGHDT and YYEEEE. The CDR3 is CASSSTGDPPYEQYF. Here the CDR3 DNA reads TGTGCCAGCAGCTCAACAGGGGACCCTCCCTACGAGCAGTACTTC.

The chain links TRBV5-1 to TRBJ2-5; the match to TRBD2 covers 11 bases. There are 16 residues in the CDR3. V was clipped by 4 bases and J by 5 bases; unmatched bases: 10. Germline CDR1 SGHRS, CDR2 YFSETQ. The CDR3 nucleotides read TGCGCCAGCAGCGGCTTGACTAGCGGGAAAGGGGAGACCCAGTACTTC. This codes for CASSGLTSGKGETQYF.

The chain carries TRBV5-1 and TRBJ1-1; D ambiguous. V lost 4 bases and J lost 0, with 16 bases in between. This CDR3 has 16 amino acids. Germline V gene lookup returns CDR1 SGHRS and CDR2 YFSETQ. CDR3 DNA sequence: TGCGCCAGCAGCCGCGACATATCGAGTATGAACACTGAAGCTTTCTTT. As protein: CASSRDISSMNTEAFF.

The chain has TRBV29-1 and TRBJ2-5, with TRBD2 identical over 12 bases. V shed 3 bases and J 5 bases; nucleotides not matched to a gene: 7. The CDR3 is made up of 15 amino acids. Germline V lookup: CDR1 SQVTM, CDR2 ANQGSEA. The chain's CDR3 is CSVEASGRVQETQYF. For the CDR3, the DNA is TGCAGCGTTGAGGCTAGCGGGAGGGTTCAGGAGACCCAGTACTTC.

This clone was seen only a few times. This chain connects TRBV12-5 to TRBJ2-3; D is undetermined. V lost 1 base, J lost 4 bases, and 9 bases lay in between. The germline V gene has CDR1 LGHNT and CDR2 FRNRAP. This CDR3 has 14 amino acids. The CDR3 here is CASGLEAEADTQYF. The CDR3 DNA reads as TGTGCTAGTGGTTTGGAAGCAGAGGCAGATACGCAGTATTTT. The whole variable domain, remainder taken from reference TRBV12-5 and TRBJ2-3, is DARVTQTPRHKVTEMGQEVTMRCQPILGHNTVFWYRQTMMQGLELLAYFRNRAPLDDSGMPKDRFSAEMPDATLATLKIQPSEPRDSAVYFCASGLEAEADTQYFGPGTRLTVL.

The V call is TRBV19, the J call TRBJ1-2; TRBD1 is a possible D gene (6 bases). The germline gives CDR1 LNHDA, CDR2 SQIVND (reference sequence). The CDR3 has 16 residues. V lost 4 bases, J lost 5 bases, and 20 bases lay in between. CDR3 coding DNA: TGTGCCAGTAGTACGGGACATGGGCCTAACCGTTATGGCTACACCTTC. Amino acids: CASSTGHGPNRYGYTF.

The CDR3 spells CSVSGRAMDEQFF. CDR3 DNA: TGCAGCGTTAGCGGGAGGGCCATGGATGAGCAGTTCTTC. V usage is TRBV29-1 and J usage is TRBJ2-1, with TRBD2 matching 10 bases. CDR1 and CDR2 from the germline V gene are SQVTM and ANQGSEA. With 5 bases clipped from V and 8 bases from J, the junction kept 6 bases outside the gene matches. The CDR3 is 13 residues long.

The CDR3 DNA reads TGCAGCGTTGAAAAGCGCCTGATCTTAACTGAAGCTTTCTTT. It encodes CSVEKRLILTEAFF. The V and J genes are TRBV29-1 and TRBJ1-1; D ambiguous. Trimming removed 2 bases at V and 5 bases at J, with 15 bases between. The germline CDR1 and CDR2 sequences are SQVTM and ANQGSEA. The CDR3 consists of 14 residues.

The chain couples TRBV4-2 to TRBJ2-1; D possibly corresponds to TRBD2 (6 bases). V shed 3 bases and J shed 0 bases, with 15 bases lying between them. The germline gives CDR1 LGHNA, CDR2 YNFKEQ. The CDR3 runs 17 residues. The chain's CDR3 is CASSQALGTDSYNEQFF. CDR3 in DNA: TGTGCCAGCAGCCAGGCTCTAGGGACTGACTCCTACAATGAGCAGTTCTTC.

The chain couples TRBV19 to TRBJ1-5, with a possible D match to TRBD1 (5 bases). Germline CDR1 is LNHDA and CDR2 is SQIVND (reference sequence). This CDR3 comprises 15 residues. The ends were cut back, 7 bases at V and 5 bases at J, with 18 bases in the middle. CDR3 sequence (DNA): TGTGCCAGTACCCCAAACCCAGGGTCGGATCAGCCCCAGCATTTT. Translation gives CASTPNPGSDQPQHF. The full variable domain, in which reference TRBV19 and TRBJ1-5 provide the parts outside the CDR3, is DGGITQSPKYLFRKEGQNVTLSCEQNLNHDAMYWYRQDPGQGLRLIYYSQIVNDFQKGDIAEGYSVSREKKESFPLTVTSAQKNPTAFYLCASTPNPGSDQPQHFGDGTRLSIL.

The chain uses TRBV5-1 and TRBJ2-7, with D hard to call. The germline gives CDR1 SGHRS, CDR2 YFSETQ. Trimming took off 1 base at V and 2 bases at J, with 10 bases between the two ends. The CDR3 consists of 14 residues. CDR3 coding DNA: TGCGCCAGCAGCTTGCCCCAGAACCCCTACGAGCAGTACTTC. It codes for CASSLPQNPYEQYF.

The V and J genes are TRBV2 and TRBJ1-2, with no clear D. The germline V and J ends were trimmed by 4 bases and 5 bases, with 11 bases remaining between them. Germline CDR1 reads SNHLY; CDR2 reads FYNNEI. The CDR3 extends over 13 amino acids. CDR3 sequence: CASSVTGRYGYTF. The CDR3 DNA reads TGTGCCAGCAGTGTGACGGGGAGGTATGGCTACACCTTC.

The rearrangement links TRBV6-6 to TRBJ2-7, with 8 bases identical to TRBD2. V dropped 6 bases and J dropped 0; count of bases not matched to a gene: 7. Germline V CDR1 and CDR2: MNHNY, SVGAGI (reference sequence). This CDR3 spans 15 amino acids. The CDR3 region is CASRGGLGISYEQYF. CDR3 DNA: TGTGCCAGCAGGGGGGGACTAGGGATCTCCTACGAGCAGTACTTC.

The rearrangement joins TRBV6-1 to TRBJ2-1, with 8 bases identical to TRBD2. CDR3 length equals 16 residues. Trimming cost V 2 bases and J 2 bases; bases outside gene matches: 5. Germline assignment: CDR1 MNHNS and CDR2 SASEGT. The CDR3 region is CASSERGGGTYNEQFF. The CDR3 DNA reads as TGTGCCAGCAGTGAACGGGGCGGGGGGACCTACAATGAGCAGTTCTTC.

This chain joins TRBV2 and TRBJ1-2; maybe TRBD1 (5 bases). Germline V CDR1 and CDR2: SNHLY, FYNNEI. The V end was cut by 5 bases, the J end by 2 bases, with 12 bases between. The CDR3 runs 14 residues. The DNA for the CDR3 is TGTGCCAGCAGTCTAGGACGACAGAACTATGGCTACACCTTC. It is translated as CASSLGRQNYGYTF.

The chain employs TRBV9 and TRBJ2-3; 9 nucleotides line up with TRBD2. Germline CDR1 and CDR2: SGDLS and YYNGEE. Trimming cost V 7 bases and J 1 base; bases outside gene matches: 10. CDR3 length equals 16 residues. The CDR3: CASGRLAGGGTDTQYF. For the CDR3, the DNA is TGTGCCAGCGGCCGCTTGGCGGGAGGGGGCACAGATACGCAGTATTTT.

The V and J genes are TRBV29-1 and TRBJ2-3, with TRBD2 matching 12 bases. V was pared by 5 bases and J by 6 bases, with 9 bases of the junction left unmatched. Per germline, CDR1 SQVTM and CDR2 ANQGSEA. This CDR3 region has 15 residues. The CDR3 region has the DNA TGCAGCGTTTTGACTAGCGGGAGATCGTCGGATACGCAGTATTTT. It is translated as CSVLTSGRSSDTQYF.

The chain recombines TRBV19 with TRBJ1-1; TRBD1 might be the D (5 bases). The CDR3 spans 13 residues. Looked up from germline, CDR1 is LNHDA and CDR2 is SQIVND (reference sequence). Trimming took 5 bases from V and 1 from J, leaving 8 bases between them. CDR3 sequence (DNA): TGTGCCAGTAGTGTCGACAGGAACACTGAAGCTTTCTTT. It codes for CASSVDRNTEAFF. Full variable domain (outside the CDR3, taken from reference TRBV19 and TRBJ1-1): DGGITQSPKYLFRKEGQNVTLSCEQNLNHDAMYWYRQDPGQGLRLIYYSQIVNDFQKGDIAEGYSVSREKKESFPLTVTSAQKNPTAFYLCASSVDRNTEAFFGQGTRLTVV.

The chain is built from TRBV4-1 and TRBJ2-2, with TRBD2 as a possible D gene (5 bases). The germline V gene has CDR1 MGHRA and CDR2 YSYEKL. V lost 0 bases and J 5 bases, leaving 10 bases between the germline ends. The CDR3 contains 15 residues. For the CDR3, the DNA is TGCGCCAGCAGCCAAGAAGTAAGGACTACCGGGGAGCTGTTTTTT. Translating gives CASSQEVRTTGELFF.

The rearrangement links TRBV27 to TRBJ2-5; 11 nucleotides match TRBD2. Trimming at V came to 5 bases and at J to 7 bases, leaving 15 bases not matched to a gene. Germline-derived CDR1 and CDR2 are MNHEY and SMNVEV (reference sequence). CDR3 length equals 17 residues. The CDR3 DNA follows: TGTGCCAGCAGTCCCATCACTAGCGGGGGCCGGGTAGGGACCCAGTACTTC. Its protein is CASSPITSGGRVGTQYF.

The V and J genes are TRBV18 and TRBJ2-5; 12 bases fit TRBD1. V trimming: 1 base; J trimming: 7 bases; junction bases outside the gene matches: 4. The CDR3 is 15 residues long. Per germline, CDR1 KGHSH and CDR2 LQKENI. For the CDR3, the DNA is TGTGCCAGCTCACCACGTACGGGACAGGGGGCGACCCAGTACTTC. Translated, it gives CASSPRTGQGATQYF.

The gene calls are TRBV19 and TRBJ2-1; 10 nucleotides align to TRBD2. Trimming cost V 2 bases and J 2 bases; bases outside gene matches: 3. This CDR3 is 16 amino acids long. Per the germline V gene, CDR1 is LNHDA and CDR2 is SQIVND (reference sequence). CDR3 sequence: CASSIFLAGAYNEQFF. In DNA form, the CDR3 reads TGTGCCAGTAGTATATTCCTAGCGGGAGCCTACAATGAGCAGTTCTTC.

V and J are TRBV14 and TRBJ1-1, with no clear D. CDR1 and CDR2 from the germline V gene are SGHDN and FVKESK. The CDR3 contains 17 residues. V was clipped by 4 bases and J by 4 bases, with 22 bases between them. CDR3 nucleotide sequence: TGTGCCAGCAGCCCATTGGTTATTCGGGGAATTGGCACTGAAGCTTTCTTT. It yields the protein CASSPLVIRGIGTEAFF.

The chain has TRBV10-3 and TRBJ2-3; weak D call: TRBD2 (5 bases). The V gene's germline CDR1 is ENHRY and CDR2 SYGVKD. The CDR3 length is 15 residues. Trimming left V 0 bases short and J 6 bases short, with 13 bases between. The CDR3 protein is CAISESGLEGDTQYF. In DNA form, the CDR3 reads TGTGCCATCAGTGAGTCAGGACTTGAAGGGGATACGCAGTATTTT.